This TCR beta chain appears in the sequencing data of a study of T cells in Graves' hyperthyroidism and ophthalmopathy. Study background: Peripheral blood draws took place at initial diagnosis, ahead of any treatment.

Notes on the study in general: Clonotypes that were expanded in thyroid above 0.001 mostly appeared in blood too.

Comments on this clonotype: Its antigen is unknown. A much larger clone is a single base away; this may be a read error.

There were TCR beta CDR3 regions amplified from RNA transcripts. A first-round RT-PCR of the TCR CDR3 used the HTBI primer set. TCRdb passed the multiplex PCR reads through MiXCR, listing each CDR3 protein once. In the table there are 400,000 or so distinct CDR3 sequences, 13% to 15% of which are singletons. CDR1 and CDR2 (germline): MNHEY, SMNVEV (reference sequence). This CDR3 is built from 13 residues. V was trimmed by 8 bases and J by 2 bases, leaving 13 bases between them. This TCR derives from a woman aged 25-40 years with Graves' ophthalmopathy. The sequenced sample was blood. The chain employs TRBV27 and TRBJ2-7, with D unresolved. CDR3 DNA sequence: TGTGCCAGCTCCCCGAGGTGGCCCTACGAGCAGTACTTC. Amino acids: CASSPRWPYEQYF.